This T cell receptor (beta chain) was recorded in a study of blood T cell repertoires in COVID-19. Overall study: Some COVID-19 samples were acute and others convalescent; all came from the United States, Italy and Spain. Nucleic acid was either cDNA or gDNA, and it came from T cells, B-cell-depleted T cells, or PBMCs.

In the authors' workflow: From reference gene primer amplification, estimates of nucleated cell counts were derived. Assay used: immunoSEQ multiplex PCR; TCRdb lists only in-frame clones, some missing. Clone size and the V and J calls come from that table; the DNA yielded D and trimming. The sample lists 300,000 to 450,000 clones; around 85% were seen once. Between the trimmed V and J ends, which lost 4 bases and 7 bases, there was a span of 8 bases. The CDR3 is 12 amino acids. The V gene's germline CDR1 is SNHLY and CDR2 FYNNEI. The receptor comes from a woman under 30 with acute or convalescent COVID-19. The chain uses TRBV2 and TRBJ2-4; no clear D. The sequenced sample consisted of peripheral blood. The CDR3 coding sequence is TGTGCCAGCAGTGGACTCAACAACATTCAGTACTTC. It encodes CASSGLNNIQYF.